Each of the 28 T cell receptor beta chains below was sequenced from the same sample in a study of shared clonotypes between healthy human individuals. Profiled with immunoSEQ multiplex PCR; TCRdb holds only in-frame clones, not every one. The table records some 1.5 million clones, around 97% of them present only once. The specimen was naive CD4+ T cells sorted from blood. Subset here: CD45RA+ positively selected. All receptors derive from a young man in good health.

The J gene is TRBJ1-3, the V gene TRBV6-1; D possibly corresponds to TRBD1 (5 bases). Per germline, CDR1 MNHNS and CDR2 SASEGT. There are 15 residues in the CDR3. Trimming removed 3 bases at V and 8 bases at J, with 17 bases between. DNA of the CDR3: TGTGCCAGCAGTGACGGGGAGATTATAGGGGACACCATATATTTT. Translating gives CASSDGEIIGDTIYF.

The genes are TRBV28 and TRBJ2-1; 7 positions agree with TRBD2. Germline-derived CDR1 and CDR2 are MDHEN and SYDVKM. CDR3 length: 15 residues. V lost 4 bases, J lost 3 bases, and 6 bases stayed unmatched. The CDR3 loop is CASSSAGDIYNEQFF. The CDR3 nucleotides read TGTGCCAGCAGTTCGGCGGGAGACATCTACAATGAGCAGTTCTTC.

Here the CDR3 DNA reads TGCGCCAGCAGCCTAGCGACCTACAATGAGCAGTTCTTC. It specifies CASSLATYNEQFF. The chain employs TRBV4-3 and TRBJ2-1; D is perhaps TRBD2 (5 bases). Trimming cost V 4 bases and J 2 bases, with 6 bases left between them. This CDR3 region has 13 residues. The germline gives CDR1 LGHNA, CDR2 YSLEER.

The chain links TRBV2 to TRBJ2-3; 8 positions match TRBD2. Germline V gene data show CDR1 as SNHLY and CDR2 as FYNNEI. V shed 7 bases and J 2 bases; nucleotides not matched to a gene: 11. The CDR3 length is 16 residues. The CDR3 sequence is CASTVSGGATTDTQYF. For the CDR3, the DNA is TGTGCCAGCACCGTTTCCGGGGGGGCTACCACAGATACGCAGTATTTT.

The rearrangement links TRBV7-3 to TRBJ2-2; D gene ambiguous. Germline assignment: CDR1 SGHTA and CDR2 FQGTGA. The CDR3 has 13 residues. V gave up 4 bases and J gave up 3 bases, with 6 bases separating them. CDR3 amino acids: CASSWDYTGELFF. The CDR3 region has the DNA TGTGCCAGCAGCTGGGATTACACCGGGGAGCTGTTTTTT. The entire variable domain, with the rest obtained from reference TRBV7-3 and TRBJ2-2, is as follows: GAGVSQTPSNKVTEKGKYVELRCDPISGHTALYWYRQSLGQGPEFLIYFQGTGAADDSGLPNDRFFAVRPEGSVSTLKIQRTERGDSAVYLCASSWDYTGELFFGEGSRLTVL.

CDR3 coding DNA: TGTGCCAGCAGCCGGTACCAAGAGACCCAGTACTTC. This sequence encodes CASSRYQETQYF. The chain couples TRBV14 to TRBJ2-5; D is unclear. Trimming pared 4 bases from V and 0 bases from J, leaving 3 bases between. The CDR3 loop spans 12 amino acids. The germline CDR1 and CDR2 sequences are SGHDN and FVKESK. The whole variable domain, filled in from reference TRBV14 and TRBJ2-5, reads EAGVTQFPSHSVIEKGQTVTLRCDPISGHDNLYWYRRVMGKEIKFLLHFVKESKQDESGMPNNRFLAERTGGTYSTLKVQPAELEDSGVYFCASSRYQETQYFGPGTRLLVL.

CDR3 bases: TGCGCCAGCAGGGCTATGAACACCGGGGAGCTGTTTTTT. Its translation is CASRAMNTGELFF. The chain employs TRBV10-1 and TRBJ2-2; D gene unclear. Trimming pared 6 bases from V and 1 base from J, leaving 6 bases between. This CDR3 contains 13 residues. Germline lookup yields CDR1 WNHNN and CDR2 SYGVQD (reference sequence).

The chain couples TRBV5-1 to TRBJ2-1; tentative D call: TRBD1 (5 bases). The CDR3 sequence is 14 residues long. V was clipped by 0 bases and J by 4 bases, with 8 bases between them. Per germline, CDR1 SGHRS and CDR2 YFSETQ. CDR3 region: CASSLETAYNEQFF. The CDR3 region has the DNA TGCGCCAGCAGCTTGGAGACAGCTTACAATGAGCAGTTCTTC.

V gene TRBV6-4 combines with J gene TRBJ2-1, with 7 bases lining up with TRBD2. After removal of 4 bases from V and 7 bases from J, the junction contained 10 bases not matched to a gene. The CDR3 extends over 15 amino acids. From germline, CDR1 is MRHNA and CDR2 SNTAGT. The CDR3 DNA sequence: TGTGCCAGCAGTGGCCAGGCGGGAGCGCTAAATGAGCAGTTCTTC. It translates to CASSGQAGALNEQFF.

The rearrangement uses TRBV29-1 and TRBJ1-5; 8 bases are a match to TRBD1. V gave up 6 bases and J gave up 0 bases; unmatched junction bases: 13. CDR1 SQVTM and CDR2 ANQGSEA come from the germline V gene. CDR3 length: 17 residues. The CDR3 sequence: CSVMTGAPLDSNQPQHF. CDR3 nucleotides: TGCAGCGTGATGACAGGGGCGCCGCTCGATAGCAATCAGCCCCAGCATTTT.

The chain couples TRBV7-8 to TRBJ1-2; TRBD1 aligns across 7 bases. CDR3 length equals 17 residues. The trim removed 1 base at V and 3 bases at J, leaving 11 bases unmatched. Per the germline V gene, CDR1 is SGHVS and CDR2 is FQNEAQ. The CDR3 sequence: CASSLVATRQGDYGYTF. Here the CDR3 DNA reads TGTGCCAGCAGCTTAGTTGCGACCCGACAGGGTGACTATGGCTACACCTTC.

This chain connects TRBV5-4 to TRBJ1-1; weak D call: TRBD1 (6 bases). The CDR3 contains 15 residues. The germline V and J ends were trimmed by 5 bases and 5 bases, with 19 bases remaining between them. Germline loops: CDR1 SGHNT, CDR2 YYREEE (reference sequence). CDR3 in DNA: TGTGCCAGCAGTGGGGCGGTCCAGGGGTGGACTGAAGCTTTCTTT. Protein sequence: CASSGAVQGWTEAFF.

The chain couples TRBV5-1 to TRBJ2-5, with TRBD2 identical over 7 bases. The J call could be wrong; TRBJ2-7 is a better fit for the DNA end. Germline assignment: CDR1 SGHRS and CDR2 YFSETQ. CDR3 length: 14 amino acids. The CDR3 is CASTREGLLYEQYF. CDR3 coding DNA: TGCGCCAGCACGAGGGAGGGGTTGTTGTACGAGCAGTACTTC.

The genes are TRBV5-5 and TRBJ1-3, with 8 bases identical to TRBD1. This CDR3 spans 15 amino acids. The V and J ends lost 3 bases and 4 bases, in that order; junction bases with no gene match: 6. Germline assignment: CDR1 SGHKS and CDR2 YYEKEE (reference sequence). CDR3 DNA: TGTGCCAGCAGCTCGTGGACAGGGCTCGGAAACACCATATATTTT. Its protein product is CASSSWTGLGNTIYF.

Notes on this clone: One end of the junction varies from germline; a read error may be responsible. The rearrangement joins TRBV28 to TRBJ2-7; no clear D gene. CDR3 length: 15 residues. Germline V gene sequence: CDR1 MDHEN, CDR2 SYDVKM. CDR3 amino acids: CATSSPATSSYEQYF. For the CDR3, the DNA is TGTGCCACCAGTTCTCCGGCCACATCCTCCTACGAGCAGTACTTC.

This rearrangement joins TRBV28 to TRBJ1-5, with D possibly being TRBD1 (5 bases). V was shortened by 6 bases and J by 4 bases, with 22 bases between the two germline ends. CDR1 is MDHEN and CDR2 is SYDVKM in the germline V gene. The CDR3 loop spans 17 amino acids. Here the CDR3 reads CASSLNQGLKGNQPQHF. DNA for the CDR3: TGTGCCAGCAGCCTTAACCAGGGTTTAAAGGGGAATCAGCCCCAGCATTTT. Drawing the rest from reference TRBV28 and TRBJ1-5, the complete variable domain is DVKVTQSSRYLVKRTGEKVFLECVQDMDHENMFWYRQDPGLGLRLIYFSYDVKMKEKGDIPEGYSVSREKKERFSLILESASTNQTSMYLCASSLNQGLKGNQPQHFGDGTRLSIL.

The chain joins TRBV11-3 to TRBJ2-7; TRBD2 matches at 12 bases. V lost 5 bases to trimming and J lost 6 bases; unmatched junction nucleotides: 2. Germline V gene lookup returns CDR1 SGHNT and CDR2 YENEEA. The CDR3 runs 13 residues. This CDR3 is CASSQGLAGEQYF. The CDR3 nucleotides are TGTGCCAGCAGCCAGGGACTAGCGGGCGAGCAGTACTTC.

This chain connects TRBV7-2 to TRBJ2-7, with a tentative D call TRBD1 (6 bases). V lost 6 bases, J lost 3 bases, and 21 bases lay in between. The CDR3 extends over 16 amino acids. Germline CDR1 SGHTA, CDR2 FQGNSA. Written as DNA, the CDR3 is TGTGCCAGCAGTCTACGCTCGGGAACAGGGAACTACGAGCAGTACTTC. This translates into CASSLRSGTGNYEQYF. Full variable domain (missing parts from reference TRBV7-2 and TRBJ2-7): GAGVSQSPSNKVTEKGKDVELRCDPISGHTALYWYRQSLGQGLEFLIYFQGNSAPDKSGLPSDRFSAERTGGSVSTLTIQRTQQEDSAVYLCASSLRSGTGNYEQYFGPGTRLTVT.

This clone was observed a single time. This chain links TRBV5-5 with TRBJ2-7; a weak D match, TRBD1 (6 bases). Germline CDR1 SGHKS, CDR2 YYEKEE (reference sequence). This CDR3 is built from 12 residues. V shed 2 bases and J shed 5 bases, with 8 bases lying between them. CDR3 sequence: CASSLQGNEQYF. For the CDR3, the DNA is TGTGCCAGCAGCTTACAGGGTAACGAGCAGTACTTC.

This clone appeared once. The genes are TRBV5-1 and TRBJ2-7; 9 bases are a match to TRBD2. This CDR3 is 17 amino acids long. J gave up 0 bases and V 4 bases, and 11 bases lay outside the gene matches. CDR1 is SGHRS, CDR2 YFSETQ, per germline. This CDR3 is CASSPWALSGSSYEQYF. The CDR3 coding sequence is TGCGCCAGCAGCCCCTGGGCCCTTAGCGGGAGCTCCTACGAGCAGTACTTC.

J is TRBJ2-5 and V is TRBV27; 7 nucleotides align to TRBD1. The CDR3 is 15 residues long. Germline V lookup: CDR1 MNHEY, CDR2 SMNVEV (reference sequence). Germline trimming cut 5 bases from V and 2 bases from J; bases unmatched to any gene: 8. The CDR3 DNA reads TGTGCCAGCAGTAAAAGACAGGGTAAACAAGAGACCCAGTACTTC. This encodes CASSKRQGKQETQYF.

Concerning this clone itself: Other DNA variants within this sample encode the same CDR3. The CDR3 sequence is CASSGSTDTQYF. In DNA form, the CDR3 reads TGTGCCAGCTCGGGTAGCACAGATACGCAGTATTTT. V usage is TRBV6-5 and J usage is TRBJ2-3; the D is unclear. Trimming pared 8 bases from V and 0 bases from J, leaving 6 bases between. CDR1 is MNHEY, CDR2 SVGAGI, per germline. The CDR3 spans 12 residues.

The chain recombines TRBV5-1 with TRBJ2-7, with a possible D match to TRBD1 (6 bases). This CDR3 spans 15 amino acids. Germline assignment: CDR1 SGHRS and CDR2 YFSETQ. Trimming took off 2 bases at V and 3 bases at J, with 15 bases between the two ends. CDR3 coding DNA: TGCGCCAGCAGCTTTACCGGGACACAAAACTACGAGCAGTACTTC. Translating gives CASSFTGTQNYEQYF.

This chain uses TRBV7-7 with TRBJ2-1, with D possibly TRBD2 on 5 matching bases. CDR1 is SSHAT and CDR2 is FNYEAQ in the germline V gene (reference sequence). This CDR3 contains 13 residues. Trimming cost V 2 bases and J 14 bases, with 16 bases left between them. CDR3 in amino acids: CASSLRLGSQEFF. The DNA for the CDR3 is TGTGCCAGCAGCTTACGGTTGGGGAGTCAGGAGTTCTTC.

This CDR3 is CASSLRGGVGTGTYNEQFF. The CDR3, as DNA: TGTGCCAGCAGCTTAAGAGGTGGGGTCGGGACAGGTACCTACAATGAGCAGTTCTTC. The chain combines TRBV7-3 with TRBJ2-1; 8 bases align to TRBD1. Germline CDR1 SGHTA, CDR2 FQGTGA. The CDR3 runs to 19 residues. After removal of 1 base from V and 2 bases from J, the junction contained 13 bases not matched to a gene.

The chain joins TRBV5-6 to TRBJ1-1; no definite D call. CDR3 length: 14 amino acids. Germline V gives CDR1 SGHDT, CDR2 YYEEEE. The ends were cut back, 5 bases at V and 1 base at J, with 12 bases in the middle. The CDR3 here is CASSLIIRNTEAFF. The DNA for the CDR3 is TGTGCCAGCAGTTTGATCATACGGAACACTGAAGCTTTCTTT.

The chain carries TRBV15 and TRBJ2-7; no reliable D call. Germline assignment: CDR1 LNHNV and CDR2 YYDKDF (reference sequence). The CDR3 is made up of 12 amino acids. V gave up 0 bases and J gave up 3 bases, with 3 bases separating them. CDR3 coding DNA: TGTGCCACCAGCAGAGATTACTACGAGCAGTACTTC. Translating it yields CATSRDYYEQYF. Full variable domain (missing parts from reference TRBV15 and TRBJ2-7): DAMVIQNPRYQVTQFGKPVTLSCSQTLNHNVMYWYQQKSSQAPKLLFHYYDKDFNNEADTPDNFQSRRPNTSFCFLDIRSPGLGDTAMYLCATSRDYYEQYFGPGTRLTVT.

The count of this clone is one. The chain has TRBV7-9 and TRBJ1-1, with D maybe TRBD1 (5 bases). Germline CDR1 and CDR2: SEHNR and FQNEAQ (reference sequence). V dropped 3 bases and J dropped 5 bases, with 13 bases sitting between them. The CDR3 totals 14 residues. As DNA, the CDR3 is TGTGCCAGCAGCTTTGCAGGGAAAGGAACTGAAGCTTTCTTT. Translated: CASSFAGKGTEAFF.